The rows below give T cell receptor beta chains drawn from one sample of a study of blood T cell repertoires in COVID-19. TCRdb's copy holds only in-frame clones and misses some; the assay was immunoSEQ multiplex PCR. The sample contains fewer than 70,000 clones, 65% to 90% of which appear only once. Material for sequencing was peripheral blood. These TCRs come from an older woman with acute or convalescent COVID-19. The CDR3 runs from the conserved cysteine through the conserved F or W. The D gene is left open where the match is weak. Rows may omit the clone size; those that give it use once, few, many or a size class.

>TRBV2|-|TRBD2|TRBJ2-5
TGTGCCAGCAGTGGGACTAGCGGGGGGGCTGGAGAGACCCAGTACTTC
CASSGTSGGAGETQYF
>TRBV30|-|-|TRBJ1-2
TGTGCCTGGAGTGCTGGGGCTCATTATGGCTACACCTTC
CAWSAGAHYGYTF
>TRBV3-1/TRBV3-2|-|-|TRBJ2-7
TGTGCCAGCAGCCAAGCACTACTCGGCGGCTACGAGCAGTACTTC
CASSQALLGGYEQYF
>TRBV5-5|-|TRBD1|TRBJ2-7
TGTGCCAGCAGAACCGGGACAGACTCCTACGAGCAGTACTTC
CASRTGTDSYEQYF
>TRBV28|-|-|TRBJ2-2
TGTGCCAGCAGTTTAAAGGTCAGGGTGATCGGGGAGCTGTTTTTT
CASSLKVRVIGELFF
>TRBV11-1|-|-|TRBJ1-1
TGTGCCAGCAGCTTCGGGAACACTGAAGCTTTCTTT
CASSFGNTEAFF
>TRBV30|-|-|TRBJ1-1
TGTGCCTGGAGTCTGGGGGGCACTGAAGCTTTCTTT
CAWSLGGTEAFF
>TRBV7-9|few|-|TRBJ2-5
TGTGCCAGCAGACACTCGCGGCGGGAGACCCAGTACTTC
CASRHSRRETQYF
>TRBV6-1|-|-|TRBJ1-5
TGTGCCAGCAGTGAAGGGGCAGGGCCTCAGCCCCAGCATTTT
CASSEGAGPQPQHF
>TRBV6-5|-|-|TRBJ2-2
TGTGCCAGCAGTTATAGGCCCAGGGCCACCGGGGAGCTGTTTTTT
CASSYRPRATGELFF
>TRBV5-6|-|-|TRBJ2-7
TGTGCCAGCAGCCCTATTAGGGTGGGCTCGGGGGAACGCGAGCAGTACTTC
CASSPIRVGSGEREQYF
>TRBV5-1|-|-|TRBJ2-7
TGCGCCAGCAGCTTGTTGGGAGAGGAGCAGTACTTC
CASSLLGEEQYF
>TRBV2|-|-|TRBJ1-2
TGTGCCAGCAGCCTAACAGGTTCCCCCGAAGGCTACACCTTC
CASSLTGSPEGYTF
>TRBV19|few|-|TRBJ1-1
TGTGCCAGTAGTATAGACCCCCCTTACACTGAAGCTTTCTTT
CASSIDPPYTEAFF
>TRBV4-1|few|-|TRBJ2-7
TGCGCCAGCAGCCTAGCGCCGGATTTGGGAGGAGAGCAGTACTTC
CASSLAPDLGGEQYF
>TRBV15|-|-|TRBJ2-2
TGTGCCACCAGCAGAGAACCCGGTTTCACCGGGGAGCTGTTTTTT
CATSREPGFTGELFF
>TRBV3-1/TRBV3-2|-|TRBD2|TRBJ2-7
TGTGCCAGCAGCCAAGCTCCGGGACTAGCGGAGGGCACCTACGAGCAGTACTTC
CASSQAPGLAEGTYEQYF
>TRBV24-1|-|-|TRBJ2-3
TGTGCCACCAGTCGGACAGATACGCAGTATTTT
CATSRTDTQYF
>TRBV2|once|-|TRBJ2-2
TGTGCCAGCAGTGAAGTCCAGGGTGGGGAGCTGTTTTTT
CASSEVQGGELFF
>TRBV30|-|-|TRBJ2-7
TGTGCCTGGTCTCGGGGCTACGAGCAGTACTTC
CAWSRGYEQYF